This T cell receptor beta chain was identified in a study of shared clonotypes between healthy human individuals. Study-wide results and limits: Sequencing depth was expected to influence donor clonotype sharing. Naive subsets usually exceeded memory subsets in estimated richness.

As concerns this clone: Its matching antigen is unknown.

The V end lost 3 bases, the J end lost 0 bases, and 9 bases lay between the germline ends. Germline loops: CDR1 SGHNT, CDR2 YENEEA. The CDR3 runs to 15 residues. The authors divided CD4+ cells into CD45RA+ naive and CD45RA-negative memory subsets. For every subset, genomic DNA was evenly distributed across several immunoSEQ plates. This table comes from immunoSEQ multiplex PCR, and its TCRdb copy is limited to in-frame clones, with some not included. The sample lists about 1 million clones, more than 60% seen once, with nearly 1.5% in the top ten. This TCR came from a man aged 18-30 years in good health. This chain links TRBV11-3 with TRBJ2-1; D is ambiguous. Input material: memory CD4+ T cells sorted from blood. Described subset: CD45RA-negative fraction. CDR3 region: CASSFRASSYNEQFF. CDR3 in DNA: TGTGCCAGCAGCTTCCGAGCCAGCTCCTACAATGAGCAGTTCTTC.